This paragraph covers one T cell receptor (beta chain) sequence. Its antigen remains unknown. This sample is drawn from a study of T cell responses to AZD1222 COVID-19 vaccine. This CDR3 has 16 amino acids. The ends were cut back, 4 bases at V and 4 bases at J, with 20 bases in the middle. The V gene's germline CDR1 is MDHEN and CDR2 SYDVKM. Study results and limitations: Recipients of two AZD1222 doses showed rising Spike-specific TCR breadth and depth. In all cases, repertoires were sampled only after the peak T cell response.

Sequenced by immunoSEQ multiplex PCR; TCRdb stores in-frame clones only, minus some. The sample includes about 160,000 clones, over 75% seen only once; the top ten take more than 1.3%. Sequencing was performed on peripheral blood, taken on day 0 of AZD1222 vaccination. This sequence joins TRBV28 and TRBJ2-7, with a possible D match to TRBD2 (6 bases). The clonotype comes from an adult in good health. The CDR3 protein is CASSYPIPHAGYEQYF. CDR3 nucleotide sequence: TGTGCCAGCAGTTACCCAATCCCACATGCGGGGTACGAGCAGTACTTC.